Presented here are 7 T cell receptor beta chains from one specimen sequenced in a study of blood T cell repertoires in COVID-19. Sequencing used immunoSEQ multiplex PCR; TCRdb keeps in-frame clones, though not all of them. The sample holds some 350,000 clones, 88% seen once. The sample consisted of peripheral blood. Receptors were obtained from a woman in her seventies with COVID-19, enrolled during active disease.

V and J are TRBV5-1 and TRBJ2-7; 8 bases align to TRBD1. The J segment lost 2 bases and the V segment lost 4 bases, leaving 8 bases of the junction unmatched. Looked up from germline, CDR1 is SGHRS and CDR2 is YFSETQ. This CDR3 region has 15 residues. The CDR3 nucleotides are TGCGCCAGCAGCCTACGGACAGGGAATGCCTACGAGCAGTACTTC. Translating it yields CASSLRTGNAYEQYF.

The chain is built from TRBV28 and TRBJ1-2; 7 bases agree with TRBD1. Germline values: CDR1 MDHEN, CDR2 SYDVKM. The junction had 7 bases not matched to a gene; V was cut back by 6 bases and J by 3 bases. This CDR3 comprises 14 residues. The CDR3 sequence: CASSPGTVYYGYTF. The CDR3 coding sequence is TGTGCCAGCAGCCCCGGGACAGTCTACTATGGCTACACCTTC.

The gene calls are TRBV5-5 and TRBJ1-3; TRBD1 agrees at 7 bases. The germline gives CDR1 SGHKS, CDR2 YYEKEE (reference sequence). The V segment lost 3 bases and the J segment 4 bases; nucleotides outside the gene matches: 4. This CDR3 is built from 14 residues. CDR3 protein: CASSSQGRGNTIYF. The CDR3 region has the DNA TGTGCCAGCAGCTCACAGGGGCGGGGAAACACCATATATTTT. Full variable domain (outside the CDR3, taken from reference TRBV5-5 and TRBJ1-3): DAGVTQSPTHLIKTRGQQVTLRCSPISGHKSVSWYQQVLGQGPQFIFQYYEKEERGRGNFPDRFSARQFPNYSSELNVNALLLGDSALYLCASSSQGRGNTIYFGEGSWLTVV.

The chain uses TRBV4-1 and TRBJ1-1, with a weak D call TRBD1 (5 bases). The CDR3 extends over 14 amino acids. Per germline, CDR1 MGHRA and CDR2 YSYEKL. V was clipped by 0 bases and J by 11 bases, with 16 bases between them. The CDR3: CASSQDSWGGRAFF. The DNA for the CDR3 is TGCGCCAGCAGCCAAGACTCGTGGGGGGGGAGGGCTTTCTTT.

This clone was recorded a few times. The chain has TRBV5-6 and TRBJ1-1; unclear D gene. The CDR3 sequence is 11 residues long. The germline CDR1 and CDR2 sequences are SGHDT and YYEEEE. Trimming pared 7 bases from V and 2 bases from J, leaving 6 bases between. CDR3 protein: CASQKNTEAFF. The CDR3, as DNA: TGTGCCAGCCAAAAAAACACTGAAGCTTTCTTT.

The chain has TRBV7-9 and TRBJ2-6; TRBD1 might be the D (6 bases). CDR1 and CDR2 from the germline V gene are SEHNR and FQNEAQ (reference sequence). The CDR3 is made up of 15 amino acids. Trimming removed 4 bases from V and 2 bases from J, with 9 bases in between. The CDR3 sequence is CASSWTATGANVLTF. For the CDR3, the DNA is TGTGCCAGCAGCTGGACAGCCACTGGGGCCAACGTCCTGACTTTC.

This clone appeared once. The chain links TRBV5-1 to TRBJ2-5; 8 bases are shared with TRBD1. The germline V gene encodes CDR1 SGHRS and CDR2 YFSETQ. Trimming cost V 0 bases and J 1 base; bases outside gene matches: 5. CDR3 length: 16 amino acids. The CDR3 DNA sequence: TGCGCCAGCAGCTTGGTAGGGCAGGGGGCCCAAGAGACCCAGTACTTC. Translating gives CASSLVGQGAQETQYF.